This T cell receptor beta chain was recovered during a study of cytomegalovirus exposure and HLA in healthy donors. Whole-study results and caveats: For most TCR beta V segments, an earlier analysis put the productive rate at about 90% or about 30% of the time.

Trimming took off 0 bases at V and 2 bases at J, with 11 bases between the two ends. This CDR3 region has 15 residues. The germline gives CDR1 SGDLS, CDR2 YYNGEE. A word on this clone: The antigen is undetermined.

The PCR made use of 60 Vbeta and 13 Jbeta primers. The data were produced by immunoSEQ multiplex PCR, yet TCRdb's version contains in-frame clones alone and is incomplete. The sample records about 38,000 clones, roughly 90% being singletons. The specimen was PBMCs. This receptor was taken from a middle-aged woman in good health and CMV-seropositive. This chain uses TRBV9 with TRBJ1-2, with D possibly TRBD1 on 6 matching bases. Written as DNA, the CDR3 is TGTGCCAGCAGCGTAGGGACAGCGCAAAACTATGGCTACACCTTC. Translating gives CASSVGTAQNYGYTF.